The 3 T cell receptor beta chains below were found in one sample sequenced in a study of OX40 agonist ivuxolimab in advanced cancers. Profiling relied on immunoSEQ multiplex PCR, and the TCRdb table lists in-frame clones only, not all of them. Altogether under 25,000 clones are present, 84% being singletons, with the ten largest covering 15% to 20%. Material: CD4+ or CD8+ T cells sorted from blood, obtained in a trial of the OX40 agonist ivuxolimab. These receptor sequences come from an adult with an advanced solid tumor such as melanoma, head and neck, liver or kidney cancer.

The V call is TRBV6-5, the J call TRBJ2-7, with D tentatively TRBD2 (6 bases). Germline CDR1 and CDR2: MNHEY and SVGAGI. V lost 6 bases and J lost 3, with 18 bases in between. This CDR3 has 15 amino acids. The CDR3 here is CASRAFASVFYEQYF. As DNA, the CDR3 is TGTGCCAGCAGGGCTTTTGCTAGCGTGTTCTACGAGCAGTACTTC.

The J gene is TRBJ2-6, the V gene TRBV1; the DNA was not compared with TRBD1, the D call given in the table. TRBV1 is shown as a pseudogene. The CDR3 consists of 17 residues. This CDR3 is CTGSVRCAQSRANVLTF. The CDR3 bases are TGCACCGGCAGTGTACGATGTGCACAAAGTCGGGCCAACGTCCTGACTTTC.

With respect to this clone: The junction differs from germline at one of its ends, possibly a read error. Distinct nucleotide sequences in the sample also encode this CDR3. J is TRBJ1-1 and V is TRBV5-4; possible D gene TRBD1, 6 bases. CDR3 size: 15 residues. Per germline, CDR1 SGHNT and CDR2 YYREEE (reference sequence). The CDR3 DNA is TGTGCCACCAACGCCCCCGAACAGGGCCACACCGAAGCTTTCTTT. Amino acid sequence: CATNAPEQGHTEAFF.